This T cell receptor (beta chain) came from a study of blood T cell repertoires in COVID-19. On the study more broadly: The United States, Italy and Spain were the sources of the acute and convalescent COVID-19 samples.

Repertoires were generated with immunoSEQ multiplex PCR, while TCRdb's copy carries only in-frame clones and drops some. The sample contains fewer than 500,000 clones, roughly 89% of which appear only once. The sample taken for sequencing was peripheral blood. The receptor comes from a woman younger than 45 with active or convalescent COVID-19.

The CDR3 region has the DNA TGTGCCAGCAGCTTGGCGACAGAACCGACCGGGGAGCTGTTTTTT. Encoded protein: CASSLATEPTGELFF. This chain connects TRBV5-5 to TRBJ2-2; D might be TRBD1 (5 bases). The CDR3 has 15 residues. Per the germline V gene, CDR1 is SGHKS and CDR2 is YYEKEE (reference sequence). The V end lost 0 bases, the J end lost 5 bases, and 11 bases lay between the germline ends.